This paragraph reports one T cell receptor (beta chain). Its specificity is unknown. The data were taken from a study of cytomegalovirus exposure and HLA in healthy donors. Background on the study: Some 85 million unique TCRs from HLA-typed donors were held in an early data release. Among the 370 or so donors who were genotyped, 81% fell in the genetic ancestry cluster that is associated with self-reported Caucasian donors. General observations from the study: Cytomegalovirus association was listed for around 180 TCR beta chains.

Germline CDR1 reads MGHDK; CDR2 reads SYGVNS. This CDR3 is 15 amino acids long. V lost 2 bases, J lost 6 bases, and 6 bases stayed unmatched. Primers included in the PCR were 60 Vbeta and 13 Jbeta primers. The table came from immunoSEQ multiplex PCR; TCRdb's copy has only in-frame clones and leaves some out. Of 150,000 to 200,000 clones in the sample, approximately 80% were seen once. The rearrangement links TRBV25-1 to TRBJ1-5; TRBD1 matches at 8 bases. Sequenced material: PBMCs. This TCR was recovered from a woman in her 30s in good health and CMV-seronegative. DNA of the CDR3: TGTGCCAGCAGTGAACCAGGGGGCGGAGGTCAGCCCCAGCATTTT. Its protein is CASSEPGGGGQPQHF.